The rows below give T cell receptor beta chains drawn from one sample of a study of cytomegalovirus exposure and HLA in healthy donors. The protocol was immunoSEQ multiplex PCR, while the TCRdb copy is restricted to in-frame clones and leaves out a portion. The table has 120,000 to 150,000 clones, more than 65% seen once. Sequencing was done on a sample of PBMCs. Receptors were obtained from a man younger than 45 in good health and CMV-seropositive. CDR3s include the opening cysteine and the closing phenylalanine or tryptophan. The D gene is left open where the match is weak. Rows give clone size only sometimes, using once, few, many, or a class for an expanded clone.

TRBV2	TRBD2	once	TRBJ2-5	CASSDGSGRGETQYF	TGTGCCAGCAGTGACGGGTCGGGGCGGGGGGAGACCCAGTACTTC
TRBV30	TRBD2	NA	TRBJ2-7	CAWRLAGEYEQYF	TGTGCCTGGAGGCTAGCGGGTGAATACGAGCAGTACTTC
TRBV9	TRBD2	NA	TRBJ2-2	CASSVPGLAGGRNTGELFF	TGTGCCAGCAGCGTACCGGGACTAGCGGGGGGCCGGAACACCGGGGAGCTGTTTTTT
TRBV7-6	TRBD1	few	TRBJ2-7	CASSLGDRFSYEQYF	TGTGCCAGCAGCTTAGGGGACAGGTTCTCCTACGAGCAGTACTTC
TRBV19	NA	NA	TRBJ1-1	CASSVDRKTEAFF	TGTGCCAGTAGTGTAGACAGGAAAACTGAAGCTTTCTTT
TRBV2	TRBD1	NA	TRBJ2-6	CASNYRGTGANVLTF	TGTGCCAGCAATTACAGGGGAACTGGGGCCAACGTCCTGACTTTC
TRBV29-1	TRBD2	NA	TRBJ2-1	CSVERTSTYEQFF	TGCAGCGTTGAAAGGACTAGCACCTATGAGCAGTTCTTC
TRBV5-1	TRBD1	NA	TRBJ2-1	CASSLRGPDNEQFF	TGCGCCAGCAGTTTGAGGGGGCCCGACAATGAGCAGTTCTTC
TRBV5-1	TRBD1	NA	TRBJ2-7	CASSLDVRGSEQYF	TGCGCCAGCAGCTTGGATGTCAGGGGGAGCGAGCAGTACTTC
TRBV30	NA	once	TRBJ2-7	CAWSVLGPIGNVQYF	TGTGCCTGGAGTGTACTAGGGCCCATCGGGAACGTGCAGTACTTC
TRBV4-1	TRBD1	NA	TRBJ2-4	CASSQDEGATAKNIQYF	TGCGCCAGCAGCCAAGATGAGGGGGCCACGGCCAAAAACATTCAGTACTTC
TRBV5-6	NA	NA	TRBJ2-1	CASSPPPPGHNEQFF	TGTGCCAGCAGCCCGCCCCCCCCAGGGCACAATGAGCAGTTCTTC
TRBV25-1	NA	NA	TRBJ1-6	CASRGQGFGNSPLHF	TGTGCCAGCAGGGGTCAGGGATTTGGCAACTCACCCCTCCACTTT
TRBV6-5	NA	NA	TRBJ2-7	CASSSLTGDLSYEQYF	TGTGCCAGCAGTTCTTTGACAGGAGACCTTTCCTACGAGCAGTACTTC
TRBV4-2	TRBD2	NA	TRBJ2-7	CASSQGKTSASYEQYF	TGTGCCAGCAGCCAAGGTAAGACTAGCGCCTCCTACGAGCAGTACTTC
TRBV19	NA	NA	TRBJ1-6	CASSIDGVAANNSPLHF	TGTGCCAGTAGTATAGATGGCGTTGCGGCAAATAATTCACCCCTCCACTTT
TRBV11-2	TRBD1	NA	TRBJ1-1	CASSMGQGNTEAFF	TGTGCCAGCAGCATGGGACAGGGGAACACTGAAGCTTTCTTT
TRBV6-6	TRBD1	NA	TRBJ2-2	CASRLQGAGGELFF	TGTGCCAGCAGATTGCAGGGGGCTGGCGGGGAGCTGTTTTTT
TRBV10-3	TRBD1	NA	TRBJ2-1	CAISDRPNWQGANEQFF	TGTGCCATCAGTGACAGACCAAATTGGCAGGGGGCCAATGAGCAGTTCTTC
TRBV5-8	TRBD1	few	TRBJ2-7	CASSLLGQGANEQYF	TGTGCCAGCAGCTTGTTAGGGCAGGGGGCGAACGAGCAGTACTTC
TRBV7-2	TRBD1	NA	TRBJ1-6	CASSLGGTGSPLHF	TGTGCCAGCAGCTTAGGAGGGACAGGTTCACCCCTCCACTTT
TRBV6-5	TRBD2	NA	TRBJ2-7	CASSYSPSGSSYEQYF	TGTGCCAGCAGTTACTCCCCTAGCGGGAGCTCCTACGAGCAGTACTTC
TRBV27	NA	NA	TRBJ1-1	CASSLGGNTEAFF	TGTGCCAGCAGCCTCGGGGGAAACACTGAAGCTTTCTTT
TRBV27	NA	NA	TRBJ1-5	CASSPRNANQPQHF	TGTGCCAGCAGCCCCCGAAATGCGAATCAGCCCCAGCATTTT
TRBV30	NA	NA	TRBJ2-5	CASGTRGETQYF	TGTGCCTCCGGGACAAGGGGGGAGACCCAGTACTTC
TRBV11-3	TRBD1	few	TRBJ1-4	CASSRGTVILSAGKLFF	TGTGCCAGCAGCCGGGGGACAGTTATATTGTCTGCTGGAAAACTGTTTTTT
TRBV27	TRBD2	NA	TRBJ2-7	CASRSGTSDEQYF	TGTGCCAGCAGGTCCGGGACTAGCGACGAGCAGTACTTC
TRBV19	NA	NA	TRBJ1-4	CASSIGGGRGEKLFF	TGTGCCAGTAGTATAGGGGGGGGCCGTGGTGAAAAACTGTTTTTT
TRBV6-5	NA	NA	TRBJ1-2	CASSFLQGLGGYTF	TGTGCCAGCAGCTTCCTACAGGGTTTAGGTGGCTACACCTTC
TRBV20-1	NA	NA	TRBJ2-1	CSSENPNEQFF	TGCAGCTCAGAAAACCCCAATGAGCAGTTCTTC
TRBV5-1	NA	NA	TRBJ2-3	CASSLGQSTDTQYF	TGCGCCAGCAGCCTCGGACAGAGCACAGATACGCAGTATTTT
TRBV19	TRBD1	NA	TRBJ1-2	CASSSNRGPLPGYTF	TGTGCCAGTAGTTCAAACAGGGGACCTCTCCCTGGCTACACCTTC
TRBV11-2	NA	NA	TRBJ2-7	CASSLGGGEQYF	TGTGCCAGCAGCCTTGGAGGTGGCGAGCAGTACTTC
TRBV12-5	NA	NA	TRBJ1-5	CASGLVIGGEGNQPQHF	TGTGCTAGTGGTTTGGTAATTGGGGGGGAGGGCAATCAGCCCCAGCATTTT
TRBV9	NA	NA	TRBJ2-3	CASSVDLENTDTQYF	TGTGCCAGCAGCGTAGATTTAGAGAACACAGATACGCAGTATTTT
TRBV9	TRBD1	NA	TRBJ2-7	CASSQRTGTEQYF	TGTGCCAGCAGCCAACGGACAGGAACCGAGCAGTACTTC
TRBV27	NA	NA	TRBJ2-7	CASSRYTGPAKEQYF	TGTGCCAGCAGTCGCTATACAGGCCCGGCTAAGGAGCAGTACTTC
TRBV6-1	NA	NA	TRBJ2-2	CASSERPTGAGELFF	TGTGCCAGCAGTGAACGTCCAACGGGGGCCGGGGAGCTGTTTTTT
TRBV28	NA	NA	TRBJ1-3	CASSNPDRLLTGNTIYF	TGTGCCAGCAGTAATCCTGACAGGCTCTTAACTGGAAACACCATATATTTT
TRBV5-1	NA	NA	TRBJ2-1	CASSGRSLHNEQFF	TGCGCCAGCAGCGGGAGGTCACTACACAATGAGCAGTTCTTC
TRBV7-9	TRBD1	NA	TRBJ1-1	CSSSLQGASTEAFF	TGTTCCAGCAGCTTGCAGGGGGCGTCCACTGAAGCTTTCTTT
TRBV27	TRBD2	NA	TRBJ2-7	CASSPAGTSGMYEQYF	TGTGCCAGCTCCCCGGCCGGGACTAGCGGGATGTACGAGCAGTACTTC